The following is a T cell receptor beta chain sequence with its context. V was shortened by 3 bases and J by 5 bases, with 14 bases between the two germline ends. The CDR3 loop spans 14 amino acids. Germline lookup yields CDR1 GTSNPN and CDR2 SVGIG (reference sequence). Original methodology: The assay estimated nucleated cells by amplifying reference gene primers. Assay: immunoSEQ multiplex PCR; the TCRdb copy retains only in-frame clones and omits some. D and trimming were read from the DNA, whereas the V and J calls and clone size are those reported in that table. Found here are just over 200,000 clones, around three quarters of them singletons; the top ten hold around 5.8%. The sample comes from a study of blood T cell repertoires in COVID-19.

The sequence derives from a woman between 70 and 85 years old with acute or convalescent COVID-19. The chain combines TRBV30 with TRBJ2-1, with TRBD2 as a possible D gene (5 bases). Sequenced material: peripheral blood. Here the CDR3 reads CAWRRVGVNNEQFF. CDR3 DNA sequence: TGTGCCTGGAGACGGGTCGGGGTCAACAATGAGCAGTTCTTC.